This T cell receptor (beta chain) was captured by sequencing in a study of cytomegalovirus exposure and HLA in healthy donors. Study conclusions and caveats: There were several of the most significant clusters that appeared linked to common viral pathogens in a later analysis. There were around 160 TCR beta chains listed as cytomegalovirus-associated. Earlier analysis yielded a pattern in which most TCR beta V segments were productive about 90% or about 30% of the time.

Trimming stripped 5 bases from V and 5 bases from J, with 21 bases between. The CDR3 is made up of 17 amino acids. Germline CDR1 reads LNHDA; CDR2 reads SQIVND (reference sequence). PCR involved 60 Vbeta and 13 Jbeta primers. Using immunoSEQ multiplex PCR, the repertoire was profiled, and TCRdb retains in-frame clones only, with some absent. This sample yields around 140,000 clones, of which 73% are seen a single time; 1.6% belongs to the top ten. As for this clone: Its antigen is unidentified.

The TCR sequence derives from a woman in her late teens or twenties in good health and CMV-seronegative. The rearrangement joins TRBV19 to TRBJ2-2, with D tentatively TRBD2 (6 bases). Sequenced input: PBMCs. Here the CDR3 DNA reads TGTGCCAGTAGTGAGGACCGTCGGGCAGGGAGGACCGGGGAGCTGTTTTTT. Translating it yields CASSEDRRAGRTGELFF.